This T cell receptor (beta chain) was sequenced during a study of cytomegalovirus exposure and HLA in healthy donors. With respect to this clone: Antigen specificity is unknown.

Notes on the study in general: A previous analysis found most TCR beta V segments productive roughly 90% or roughly 30% of the time. DRB1 showed the most TCR associations and HLA-C the fewest in a later analysis, as rates varied by HLA locus.

Germline CDR1 WSHSY, CDR2 SAAADI. This CDR3 is built from 17 residues. Trimming cost V 8 bases and J 1 base; bases outside gene matches: 9. Use of 60 Vbeta and 13 Jbeta primers characterized the PCR. Measured with immunoSEQ multiplex PCR; TCRdb has only the in-frame clones, and not every one. The sample lists 160,000 or so clones; about 78% were seen once. Donors had nominal health at sampling but likely had unrecorded immune exposures. The sequenced material came from PBMCs. The receptor was derived from a man between 40 and 49 years old in good health and CMV-seronegative. The chain has TRBV10-2 and TRBJ2-3; TRBD2 aligns across 13 bases. CDR3 DNA sequence: TGCGCCAGCGTATCGCGGACTAGCGGGGGAGGCACAGATACGCAGTATTTT. Amino acid sequence: CASVSRTSGGGTDTQYF.